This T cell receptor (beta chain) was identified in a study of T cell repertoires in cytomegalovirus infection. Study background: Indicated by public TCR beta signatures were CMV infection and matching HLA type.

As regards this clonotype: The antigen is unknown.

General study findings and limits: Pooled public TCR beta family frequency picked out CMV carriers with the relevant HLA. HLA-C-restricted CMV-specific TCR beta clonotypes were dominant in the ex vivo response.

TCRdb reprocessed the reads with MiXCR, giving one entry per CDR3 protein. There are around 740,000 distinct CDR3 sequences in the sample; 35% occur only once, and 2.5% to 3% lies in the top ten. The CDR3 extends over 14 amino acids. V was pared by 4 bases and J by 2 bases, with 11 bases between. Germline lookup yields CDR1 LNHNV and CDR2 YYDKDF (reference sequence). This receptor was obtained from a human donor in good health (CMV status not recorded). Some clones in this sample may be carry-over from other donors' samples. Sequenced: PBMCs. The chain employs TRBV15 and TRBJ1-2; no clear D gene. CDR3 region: CATSNAAENYGYTF. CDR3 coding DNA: TGTGCCACCAGCAACGCGGCGGAAAACTATGGCTACACCTTC. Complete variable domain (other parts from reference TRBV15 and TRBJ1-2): DAMVIQNPRYQVTQFGKPVTLSCSQTLNHNVMYWYQQKSSQAPKLLFHYYDKDFNNEADTPDNFQSRRPNTSFCFLDIRSPGLGDTAMYLCATSNAAENYGYTFGSGTRLTVV.